This is a list of T cell receptor beta chains from one sample in a study of cytomegalovirus exposure and HLA in healthy donors. Sequencing used immunoSEQ multiplex PCR; TCRdb keeps in-frame clones, though not all of them. The sample has 150,000 to 200,000 clones; more than 60% are singletons. Sequences were obtained from PBMCs. The source is a human donor in good health. CDR3s include the opening cysteine and the closing phenylalanine or tryptophan. D genes are given only for firm matches. Not every row has a clone size; where given, it reads once, few, many or a size class.

TGTGCCAGCAGCGTAGCTATCGGTCCCCAAGAGACCCAGTACTTC,CASSVAIGPQETQYF,TRBV9,NA,TRBJ2-5,NA
TGTGCCAGCAGCTTAGACGTGACTAGCGGGGGGAAAGAGACCCAGTACTTC,CASSLDVTSGGKETQYF,TRBV7-6,TRBD2,TRBJ2-5,NA
TGTGCCAGTAGTATAGATCAGCGGGGCGGAGCTTTCTTT,CASSIDQRGGAFF,TRBV19,NA,TRBJ1-1,NA
TGTGCCAGCAGCCCGGACAGGTTTGGCGAGCAGTACTTC,CASSPDRFGEQYF,TRBV11-1,TRBD1,TRBJ2-7,NA
TGCGCCAGCAGCGGACTCCCGAGCTCCTACGAGCAGTACTTC,CASSGLPSSYEQYF,TRBV5-1,NA,TRBJ2-7,NA
TGTGCCAGCAGCTTGGGACCGACATTGGGTAACACTGAAGCTTTCTTT,CASSLGPTLGNTEAFF,TRBV5-6,NA,TRBJ1-1,NA
TGTGCTAGCAGCCATGGAGCCGGGTCCTACAATGAGCAGTTCTTC,CASSHGAGSYNEQFF,TRBV7-7,NA,TRBJ2-1,NA
TGTGCCAGCAGCTTGAGGGGCTTCAGGGGTGCTTTGAATAATTCACCCCTCCACTTT,CASSLRGFRGALNNSPLHF,TRBV7-9,NA,TRBJ1-6,NA
TGCAGCGTGGGGAACAGGGGGGACTATGGCTACACCTTC,CSVGNRGDYGYTF,TRBV29-1,TRBD1,TRBJ1-2,NA
TGTGCCAGCAGTCGGTCCAGGTCGCCTAATGAAAAACTGTTTTTT,CASSRSRSPNEKLFF,TRBV7-8,NA,TRBJ1-4,NA
TGTGCCAGCAGGGACAGCCCTAACTATGGCTACACCTTC,CASRDSPNYGYTF,TRBV2,NA,TRBJ1-2,NA
TGCGCCAGCAGCTTGGCGACTAGCGGGGGGGCCGTCAATGAGCAGTTCTTC,CASSLATSGGAVNEQFF,TRBV5-1,TRBD2,TRBJ2-1,NA
TGTGCCTGGAGTGTGGGGGAGGCCCTCCACTTT,CAWSVGEALHF,TRBV30,NA,TRBJ1-6,NA
TGTGCCACCGGGACAGGGGGTCAGCCCCAGCATTTT,CATGTGGQPQHF,TRBV10-3,TRBD1,TRBJ1-5,few
TGCGCCAGCAGCCCGCTAACAGGGGAAACTGAAGCTTTCTTT,CASSPLTGETEAFF,TRBV5-1,TRBD1,TRBJ1-1,NA
TGTGCCAGCAGCTTAGCGGCAGGGGATAGAAACACCATATATTTT,CASSLAAGDRNTIYF,TRBV7-9,NA,TRBJ1-3,NA
TGTGCCAGCAGTGAAGCAGGGGGTCTTGAGACCCAGTACTTC,CASSEAGGLETQYF,TRBV6-1,NA,TRBJ2-5,NA
TGTGCCACCGGGCAGGGGGCCAGCTATGGCTACACCTTC,CATGQGASYGYTF,TRBV5-4,TRBD1,TRBJ1-2,NA